This TCR beta chain came from a study of Ad26.COV2.S vaccination and SARS-CoV-2 variants. Overall study findings and caveats: Vaccinees and placebo recipients showed similar non-spike TCR breadth. Total T cell responses may have been underestimated by the TCR breadth and depth analyses. Post-vaccination breadth of spike-specific CD8+ and CD4+ T cell responses was reportedly substantial.

TCRdb keeps only in-frame clones here, not all; method: immunoSEQ multiplex PCR. Here the sample spans 100,000 or so clones, 80% being singletons. Trimming cost V 5 bases and J 6 bases, with 23 bases left between them. CDR3 length equals 18 residues. Germline V gene lookup returns CDR1 SEHNR and CDR2 FQNEAQ (reference sequence). A single count supports this clone. As yet, its antigen is unknown. This chain links TRBV7-9 with TRBJ1-6, with D tentatively TRBD1 (6 bases). The specimen was peripheral blood, collected after recovery from COVID-19. The sequence was obtained from a human donor who had recovered from COVID-19. The CDR3 sequence is CASSHPYWTQGGNSPLHF. CDR3 DNA: TGTGCCAGCAGCCACCCCTACTGGACACAGGGCGGTAATTCACCCCTCCACTTT.